The 7 T cell receptor beta chains given below trace back to one sample, sequenced in a study of blood T cell repertoires in COVID-19. TCRdb keeps only in-frame clones here, not all; method: immunoSEQ multiplex PCR. Of fewer than 120,000 clones listed, 76% are singletons. The specimen sequenced was peripheral blood. These TCRs come from a woman at least 80 years old with acute or convalescent COVID-19.

V and J are TRBV7-9 and TRBJ1-5, with D unclear. From germline, CDR1 is SEHNR and CDR2 FQNEAQ (reference sequence). The CDR3 totals 13 residues. V lost 2 bases and J lost 5, with 7 bases in between. The CDR3 region has the DNA TGTGCCAGCAGCTTACTTCCAGATCAGCCCCAGCATTTT. It yields the protein CASSLLPDQPQHF. Looking up the rest from reference TRBV7-9 and TRBJ1-5 gives the full variable domain: DTGVSQNPRHKITKRGQNVTFRCDPISEHNRLYWYRQTLGQGPEFLTYFQNEAQLEKSRLLSDRFSAERPKGSFSTLEIQRTEQGDSAMYLCASSLLPDQPQHFGDGTRLSIL.

This clone turned up a few times. V gene TRBV9 combines with J gene TRBJ1-2, with D unresolved. The CDR3 loop spans 15 amino acids. Looked up from germline, CDR1 is SGDLS and CDR2 is YYNGEE. V shed 0 bases and J shed 4 bases, with 13 bases lying between them. CDR3 nucleotides: TGTGCCAGCAGCGTAGATGGAGGGTTGGGCTATGGCTACACCTTC. Its protein is CASSVDGGLGYGYTF.

J is TRBJ1-6 and V is TRBV7-6; D unresolved. V lost 4 bases, J lost 0 bases, and 4 bases lay in between. The CDR3 spans 14 residues. Germline lookup yields CDR1 SGHVS and CDR2 FNYEAQ. CDR3 sequence: CASSSSSYNSPLHF. CDR3 nucleotide sequence: TGTGCCAGCAGCTCGAGCTCCTATAATTCACCCCTCCACTTT.

The count of this clone is one. The rearrangement links TRBV29-1 to TRBJ1-5, with D tentatively TRBD1 (6 bases). This CDR3 spans 13 amino acids. Trimming removed 4 bases from V and 2 bases from J, with 9 bases in between. CDR1 is SQVTM and CDR2 is ANQGSEA in the germline V gene. CDR3 sequence: CSVVPGGNQPQHF. The DNA for the CDR3 is TGCAGCGTTGTGCCAGGGGGCAATCAGCCCCAGCATTTT. Full variable domain (outside the CDR3, taken from reference TRBV29-1 and TRBJ1-5): SAVISQKPSRDICQRGTSLTIQCQVDSQVTMMFWYRQQPGQSLTLIATANQGSEATYESGFVIDKFPISRPNLTFSTLTVSNMSPEDSSIYLCSVVPGGNQPQHFGDGTRLSIL.

V is TRBV7-9 and J is TRBJ1-4; D gene unclear. Per the germline V gene, CDR1 is SEHNR and CDR2 is FQNEAQ (reference sequence). The CDR3 length is 14 residues. V was pared by 1 base and J by 8 bases, with 11 bases between. The CDR3 loop is CASSLGTSGEKLFF. CDR3 DNA sequence: TGTGCCAGCAGCTTAGGTACATCGGGGGAAAAACTGTTTTTT.

J is TRBJ2-3 and V is TRBV6-4, with D possibly being TRBD2 (7 bases). This CDR3 has 13 amino acids. The ends were cut back, 8 bases at V and 2 bases at J, with 11 bases in the middle. The germline CDR1 and CDR2 sequences are MRHNA and SNTAGT. Written as DNA, the CDR3 is TGTGCCAGCGGAGCGGGACACACAGATACGCAGTATTTT. Its protein product is CASGAGHTDTQYF.

The V and J genes are TRBV27 and TRBJ1-6; possible D gene TRBD1, 5 bases. The CDR3 sequence is 14 residues long. Trimming pared 2 bases from V and 5 bases from J, leaving 7 bases between. Germline V CDR1 and CDR2: MNHEY, SMNVEV (reference sequence). The CDR3 spells CASSLGGDNSPLHF. The CDR3 nucleotides read TGTGCCAGCAGTTTAGGAGGGGATAATTCACCCCTCCACTTT.